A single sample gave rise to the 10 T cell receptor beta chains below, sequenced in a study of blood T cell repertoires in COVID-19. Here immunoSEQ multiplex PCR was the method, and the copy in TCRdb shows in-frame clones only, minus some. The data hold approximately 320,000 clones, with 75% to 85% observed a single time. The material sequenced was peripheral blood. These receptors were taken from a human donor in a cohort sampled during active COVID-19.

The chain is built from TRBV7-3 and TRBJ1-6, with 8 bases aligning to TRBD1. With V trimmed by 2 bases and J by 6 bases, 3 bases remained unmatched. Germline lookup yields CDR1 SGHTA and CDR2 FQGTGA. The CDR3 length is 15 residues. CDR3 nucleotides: TGTGCCAGCAGCTTAGGGGACAGGTCTAATTCACCCCTCCACTTT. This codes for CASSLGDRSNSPLHF.

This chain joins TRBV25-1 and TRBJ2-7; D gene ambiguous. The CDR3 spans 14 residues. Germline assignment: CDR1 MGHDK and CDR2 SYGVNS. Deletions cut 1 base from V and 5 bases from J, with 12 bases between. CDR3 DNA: TGTGCCAGCAGTGAATCGCCCCAGTTCCACGAGCAGTACTTC. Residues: CASSESPQFHEQYF.

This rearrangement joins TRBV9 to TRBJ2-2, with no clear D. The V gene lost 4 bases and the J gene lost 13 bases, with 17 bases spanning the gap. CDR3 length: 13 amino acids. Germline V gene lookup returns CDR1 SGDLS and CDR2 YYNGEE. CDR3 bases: TGTGCCAGCAGCCCCTATAGAGAAAGTGGGCTGTTTTTT. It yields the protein CASSPYRESGLFF.

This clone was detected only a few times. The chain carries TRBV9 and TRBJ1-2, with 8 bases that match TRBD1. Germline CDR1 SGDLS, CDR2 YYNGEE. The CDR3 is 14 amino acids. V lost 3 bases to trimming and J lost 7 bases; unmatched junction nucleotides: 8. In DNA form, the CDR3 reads TGTGCCAGCAGCGACCTCCGACAGGGGATTGGCTACACCTTC. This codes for CASSDLRQGIGYTF.

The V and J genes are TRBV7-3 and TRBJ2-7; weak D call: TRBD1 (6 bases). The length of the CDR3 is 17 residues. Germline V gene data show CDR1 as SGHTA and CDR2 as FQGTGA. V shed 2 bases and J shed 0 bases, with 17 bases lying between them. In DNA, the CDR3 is TGTGCCAGCAGCTTACTAGAGAAGGGGGATTACTCCTACGAGCAGTACTTC. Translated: CASSLLEKGDYSYEQYF. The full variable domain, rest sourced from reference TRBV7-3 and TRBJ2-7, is GAGVSQTPSNKVTEKGKYVELRCDPISGHTALYWYRQSLGQGPEFLIYFQGTGAADDSGLPNDRFFAVRPEGSVSTLKIQRTERGDSAVYLCASSLLEKGDYSYEQYFGPGTRLTVT.

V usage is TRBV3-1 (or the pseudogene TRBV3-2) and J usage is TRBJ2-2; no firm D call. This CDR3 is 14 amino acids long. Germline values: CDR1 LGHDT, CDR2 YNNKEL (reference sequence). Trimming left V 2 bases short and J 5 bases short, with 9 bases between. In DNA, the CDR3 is TGTGCCAGCAGCCAACATTACATAACCGGGGAGCTGTTTTTT. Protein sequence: CASSQHYITGELFF.

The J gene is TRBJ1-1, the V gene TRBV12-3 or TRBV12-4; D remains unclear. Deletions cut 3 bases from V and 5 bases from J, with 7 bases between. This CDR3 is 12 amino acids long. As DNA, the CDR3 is TGTGCCAGCAGTTTTGTGAGGACTGAAGCTTTCTTT. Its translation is CASSFVRTEAFF.

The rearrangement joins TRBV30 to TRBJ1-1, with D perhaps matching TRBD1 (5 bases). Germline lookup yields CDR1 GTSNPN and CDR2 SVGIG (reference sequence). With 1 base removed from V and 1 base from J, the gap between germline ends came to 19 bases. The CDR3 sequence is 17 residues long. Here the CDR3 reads CAWSGVGQGLPNTEAFF. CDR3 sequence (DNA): TGTGCCTGGAGTGGGGTTGGGCAGGGCCTTCCGAACACTGAAGCTTTCTTT.

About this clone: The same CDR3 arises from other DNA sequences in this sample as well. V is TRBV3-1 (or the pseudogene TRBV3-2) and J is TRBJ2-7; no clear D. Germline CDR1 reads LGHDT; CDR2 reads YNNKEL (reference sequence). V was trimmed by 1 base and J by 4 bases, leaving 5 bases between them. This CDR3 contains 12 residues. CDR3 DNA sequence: TGTGCCAGCAGCCAAGCGAGGTACGAGCAGTACTTC. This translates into CASSQARYEQYF.

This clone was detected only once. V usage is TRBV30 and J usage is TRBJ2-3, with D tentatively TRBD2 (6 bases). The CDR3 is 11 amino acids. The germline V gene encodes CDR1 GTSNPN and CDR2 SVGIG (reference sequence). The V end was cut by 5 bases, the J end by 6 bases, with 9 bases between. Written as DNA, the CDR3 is TGTGCCTGGGGGGGGTTCGATACGCAGTATTTT. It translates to CAWGGFDTQYF.